What follows are 25 T cell receptor beta chains derived from one specimen sequenced in a study of blood T cell repertoires in COVID-19. The data were produced by immunoSEQ multiplex PCR, yet TCRdb's version contains in-frame clones alone and is incomplete. This repertoire shows roughly 150,000 clones, roughly 93% found once; its top ten account for about 4.9%. The specimen sequenced was peripheral blood. The origin of the receptors is a man between 18 and 29 years old with COVID-19, enrolled during active disease.

The CDR3 protein is CATSEIGQTNTEAFF. The CDR3 DNA reads TGTGCCACCAGTGAGATCGGACAGACGAACACTGAAGCTTTCTTT. The chain has TRBV24-1 and TRBJ1-1; maybe TRBD1 (6 bases). The CDR3 is 15 amino acids. With 4 bases removed from V and 1 base from J, the gap between germline ends came to 12 bases. The germline gives CDR1 KGHDR, CDR2 SFDVKD.

The CDR3 here is CASIRTGANYGYTF. CDR3 sequence (DNA): TGTGCCAGCATTCGGACAGGGGCTAACTATGGCTACACCTTC. The chain couples TRBV6-5 to TRBJ1-2; 9 bases are a match to TRBD1. This CDR3 contains 14 residues. V gave up 7 bases and J gave up 0 bases; unmatched junction bases: 3. CDR1 and CDR2 from the germline V gene are MNHEY and SVGAGI.

V gene TRBV27 combines with J gene TRBJ1-2; 7 nucleotides align to TRBD1. The CDR3 is 13 residues long. The J segment lost 5 bases and the V segment lost 4 bases, leaving 4 bases of the junction unmatched. Germline CDR1 is MNHEY and CDR2 is SMNVEV (reference sequence). The CDR3 loop is CASSSWDSYGYTF. CDR3 DNA sequence: TGTGCCAGCAGTTCTTGGGACAGTTATGGCTACACCTTC.

The genes are TRBV29-1 and TRBJ2-1; D perhaps matches TRBD1 (6 bases). Per germline, CDR1 SQVTM and CDR2 ANQGSEA. This CDR3 region has 11 residues. V shed 7 bases and J shed 10 bases, with 14 bases lying between them. The CDR3: CSAPDRGEQFF. The CDR3 DNA reads as TGCAGCGCCCCGGACAGAGGAGAGCAGTTCTTC.

This chain links TRBV4-3 with TRBJ2-7; TRBD2 is a possible D gene (6 bases). The ends were cut back, 4 bases at V and 6 bases at J, with 16 bases in the middle. This CDR3 region has 14 residues. Per the germline V gene, CDR1 is LGHNA and CDR2 is YSLEER. This CDR3 is CASSRSDTSFEQYF. In nucleotides, the CDR3 is TGCGCCAGCAGCCGCTCCGATACTAGCTTCGAGCAGTACTTC.

The CDR3 here is CASSLGVNTGELFF. The CDR3 DNA reads TGTGCCAGCAGCTTGGGCGTGAACACCGGGGAGCTGTTTTTT. The chain couples TRBV7-3 to TRBJ2-2; D ambiguous. Trimming shortened V by 3 bases and J by 1 base, and 6 bases separated the two germline ends. The length of the CDR3 is 14 residues. Germline values: CDR1 SGHTA, CDR2 FQGTGA.

CDR3 protein: CASSYGQLSSYNSPLHF. Here the CDR3 DNA reads TGTGCCAGCAGTTACGGACAGCTGAGCTCCTATAATTCACCCCTCCACTTT. The chain links TRBV27 to TRBJ1-6; possible D gene TRBD1, 6 bases. CDR3 length equals 17 residues. The germline CDR1 and CDR2 sequences are MNHEY and SMNVEV (reference sequence). The germline V and J ends were trimmed by 4 bases and 0 bases, with 13 bases remaining between them.

The chain has TRBV30 and TRBJ2-7; 9 bases map to TRBD2. CDR3 length: 14 amino acids. Germline assignment: CDR1 GTSNPN and CDR2 SVGIG (reference sequence). Germline trimming cut 5 bases from V and 2 bases from J; bases unmatched to any gene: 7. Here the CDR3 reads CAWSAGGSTYEQYF. The DNA for the CDR3 is TGTGCCTGGTCGGCGGGGGGGAGCACCTACGAGCAGTACTTC.

This sequence joins TRBV7-9 and TRBJ2-1; 10 bases are a match to TRBD2. Germline assignment: CDR1 SEHNR and CDR2 FQNEAQ (reference sequence). This CDR3 is built from 16 residues. The ends lost 6 bases at V and 0 bases at J; junction bases unmatched: 5. DNA of the CDR3: TGTGCCAGCAGGCGGACTAGCGGCAGCTCCTACAATGAGCAGTTCTTC. Translation: CASRRTSGSSYNEQFF. Variable domain in full (rest from reference TRBV7-9 and TRBJ2-1): DTGVSQNPRHKITKRGQNVTFRCDPISEHNRLYWYRQTLGQGPEFLTYFQNEAQLEKSRLLSDRFSAERPKGSFSTLEIQRTEQGDSAMYLCASRRTSGSSYNEQFFGPGTRLTVL.

The V call is TRBV19, the J call TRBJ2-7; D might be TRBD1 (6 bases). Per the germline V gene, CDR1 is LNHDA and CDR2 is SQIVND (reference sequence). The CDR3 has 16 amino acids. Trimming pared 5 bases from V and 3 bases from J, leaving 20 bases between. DNA for the CDR3: TGTGCCAGTAGTCACCACACTACGGACAGTAACTACGAGCAGTACTTC. It translates to CASSHHTTDSNYEQYF.

V usage is TRBV7-8 and J usage is TRBJ2-1; TRBD1 matches 7 bases. J gave up 7 bases and V 5 bases, and 8 bases lay outside the gene matches. The CDR3 is 14 residues long. Germline CDR1 and CDR2: SGHVS and FQNEAQ. The CDR3 nucleotides read TGTGCCAGCAGCCACTACAGGGGTGGGAATGAGCAGTTCTTC. This gives the protein CASSHYRGGNEQFF.

The chain uses TRBV2 and TRBJ1-5, with 8 positions matching TRBD1. The germline CDR1 and CDR2 sequences are SNHLY and FYNNEI. V dropped 6 bases and J dropped 6; count of bases not matched to a gene: 10. The CDR3 extends over 15 amino acids. CDR3: CASRGSRGLSQPQHF. DNA for the CDR3: TGTGCCAGCAGGGGCTCCAGGGGGCTTTCTCAGCCCCAGCATTTT. The full variable domain, rest sourced from reference TRBV2 and TRBJ1-5, is EPEVTQTPSHQVTQMGQEVILRCVPISNHLYFYWYRQILGQKVEFLVSFYNNEISEKSEIFDDQFSVERPDGSNFTLKIRSTKLEDSAMYFCASRGSRGLSQPQHFGDGTRLSIL.

The gene calls are TRBV6-1 and TRBJ1-1, with D perhaps TRBD1 (6 bases). CDR1 is MNHNS and CDR2 is SASEGT in the germline V gene. The CDR3 spans 14 residues. V lost 2 bases to trimming and J lost 5 bases, with 12 bases between them. CDR3: CASSEKQGGTEAFF. In nucleotides, the CDR3 is TGTGCCAGCAGTGAAAAACAGGGTGGGACTGAAGCTTTCTTT.

The CDR3 protein is CASSITSGDNEQFF. Here the CDR3 DNA reads TGTGCCAGCAGTATAACTAGCGGGGACAATGAGCAGTTCTTC. The chain is built from TRBV27 and TRBJ2-1; 10 nucleotides agree with TRBD2. The CDR3 loop spans 14 amino acids. Germline-derived CDR1 and CDR2 are MNHEY and SMNVEV (reference sequence). Unmatched junction bases numbered 3, after V lost 5 bases and J lost 5 bases.

The chain carries TRBV5-6 and TRBJ2-7; 11 bases fit TRBD2. V was pared by 4 bases and J by 2 bases, with 5 bases of the junction left unmatched. Germline lookup yields CDR1 SGHDT and CDR2 YYEEEE. The CDR3 has 15 residues. This CDR3 reads CASSHLSGRAYEQYF. The DNA for the CDR3 is TGTGCCAGCAGCCATCTTAGCGGGAGGGCCTACGAGCAGTACTTC.

The V and J genes are TRBV28 and TRBJ1-2; 8 nucleotides line up with TRBD1. The CDR3 has 13 residues. Germline V gene data show CDR1 as MDHEN and CDR2 as SYDVKM. The J segment lost 4 bases and the V segment lost 5 bases, leaving 3 bases of the junction unmatched. The CDR3 region has the DNA TGTGCCAGCAGTCCCGGACAGGGCTATGGCTACACCTTC. Translating it yields CASSPGQGYGYTF.

V and J are TRBV2 and TRBJ1-1; 8 bases are a match to TRBD1. Germline V gene data show CDR1 as SNHLY and CDR2 as FYNNEI. The J segment lost 4 bases and the V segment lost 4 bases, leaving 8 bases of the junction unmatched. The length of the CDR3 is 15 residues. The DNA for the CDR3 is TGTGCCAGCAGTGTTGGACAGGGAGAAGGCACTGAAGCTTTCTTT. Its protein product is CASSVGQGEGTEAFF.

The V and J genes are TRBV2 and TRBJ2-3; 8 nucleotides align to TRBD2. The CDR3 extends over 14 amino acids. V dropped 7 bases and J dropped 4; count of bases not matched to a gene: 7. Germline CDR1 and CDR2: SNHLY and FYNNEI. The CDR3 DNA is TGTGCCAGCAAAAGCGGGAGTTCCCCAGATACGCAGTATTTT. This gives the protein CASKSGSSPDTQYF.

CDR3 amino acids: CASSFRGLAGARGEQFF. DNA of the CDR3: TGTGCCAGCAGTTTTCGGGGACTAGCGGGAGCCAGAGGTGAGCAGTTCTTC. The chain couples TRBV28 to TRBJ2-1; 14 nucleotides line up with TRBD2. The germline CDR1 and CDR2 sequences are MDHEN and SYDVKM. J gave up 9 bases and V 3 bases, and 10 bases lay outside the gene matches. This CDR3 is 17 amino acids long.

This chain links TRBV9 with TRBJ2-5, with a tentative D call TRBD2 (6 bases). Per the germline V gene, CDR1 is SGDLS and CDR2 is YYNGEE. This CDR3 is built from 16 residues. V lost 0 bases and J 4 bases, leaving 16 bases between the germline ends. The CDR3 DNA is TGTGCCAGCAGCGTAGGTTTGGAGGGAACCCGAGAGACCCAGTACTTC. Amino acids: CASSVGLEGTRETQYF.

In regard to this clone: Other DNA sequences in the same sample also yield this CDR3. The chain carries TRBV9 and TRBJ2-7, with 8 bases aligning to TRBD1. V lost 0 bases, J lost 2 bases, and 4 bases stayed unmatched. CDR3 size: 15 residues. Germline V gene sequence: CDR1 SGDLS, CDR2 YYNGEE. The CDR3 reads CASSVGTGYPYEQYF. The CDR3 DNA is TGTGCCAGCAGCGTAGGGACAGGGTACCCCTACGAGCAGTACTTC.

This clone was detected only once. CDR3 in amino acids: CASSEQTSGNTIYF. CDR3 DNA sequence: TGTGCCAGCAGTGAACAGACATCTGGAAACACCATATATTTT. This chain links TRBV6-1 with TRBJ1-3; D not certain. Trimming pared 2 bases from V and 1 base from J, leaving 6 bases between. CDR3 size: 14 residues. Germline CDR1 and CDR2: MNHNS and SASEGT.

The gene calls are TRBV5-5 and TRBJ2-2; TRBD2 aligns across 8 bases. Germline-derived CDR1 and CDR2 are SGHKS and YYEKEE (reference sequence). J lost 4 bases, V lost 1 base, and 3 bases had no gene match. The CDR3 runs to 15 residues. CDR3 in amino acids: CASSLRLAFTGELFF. CDR3 coding DNA: TGTGCCAGCAGCTTGCGACTAGCGTTCACCGGGGAGCTGTTTTTT.

The chain employs TRBV7-9 and TRBJ2-7, with 9 bases matching TRBD1. The CDR3 loop spans 14 amino acids. Per the germline V gene, CDR1 is SEHNR and CDR2 is FQNEAQ (reference sequence). The junction had 7 bases not matched to a gene; V was cut back by 5 bases and J by 5 bases. The CDR3 region is CASSVGQGTHEQYF. CDR3 nucleotide sequence: TGTGCCAGCAGCGTGGGACAGGGCACCCACGAGCAGTACTTC.

The chain recombines TRBV6-2 or TRBV6-3 with TRBJ1-4, with D possibly matching TRBD1 (5 bases). CDR1 and CDR2 (germline): MNHEY, SVGEGT. This CDR3 is built from 15 residues. V was pared by 5 bases and J by 6 bases, with 16 bases between. This CDR3 is CASSRPGRGDEKLFF. CDR3 nucleotide sequence: TGTGCCAGCAGTCGTCCGGGGAGGGGCGATGAAAAACTGTTTTTT.